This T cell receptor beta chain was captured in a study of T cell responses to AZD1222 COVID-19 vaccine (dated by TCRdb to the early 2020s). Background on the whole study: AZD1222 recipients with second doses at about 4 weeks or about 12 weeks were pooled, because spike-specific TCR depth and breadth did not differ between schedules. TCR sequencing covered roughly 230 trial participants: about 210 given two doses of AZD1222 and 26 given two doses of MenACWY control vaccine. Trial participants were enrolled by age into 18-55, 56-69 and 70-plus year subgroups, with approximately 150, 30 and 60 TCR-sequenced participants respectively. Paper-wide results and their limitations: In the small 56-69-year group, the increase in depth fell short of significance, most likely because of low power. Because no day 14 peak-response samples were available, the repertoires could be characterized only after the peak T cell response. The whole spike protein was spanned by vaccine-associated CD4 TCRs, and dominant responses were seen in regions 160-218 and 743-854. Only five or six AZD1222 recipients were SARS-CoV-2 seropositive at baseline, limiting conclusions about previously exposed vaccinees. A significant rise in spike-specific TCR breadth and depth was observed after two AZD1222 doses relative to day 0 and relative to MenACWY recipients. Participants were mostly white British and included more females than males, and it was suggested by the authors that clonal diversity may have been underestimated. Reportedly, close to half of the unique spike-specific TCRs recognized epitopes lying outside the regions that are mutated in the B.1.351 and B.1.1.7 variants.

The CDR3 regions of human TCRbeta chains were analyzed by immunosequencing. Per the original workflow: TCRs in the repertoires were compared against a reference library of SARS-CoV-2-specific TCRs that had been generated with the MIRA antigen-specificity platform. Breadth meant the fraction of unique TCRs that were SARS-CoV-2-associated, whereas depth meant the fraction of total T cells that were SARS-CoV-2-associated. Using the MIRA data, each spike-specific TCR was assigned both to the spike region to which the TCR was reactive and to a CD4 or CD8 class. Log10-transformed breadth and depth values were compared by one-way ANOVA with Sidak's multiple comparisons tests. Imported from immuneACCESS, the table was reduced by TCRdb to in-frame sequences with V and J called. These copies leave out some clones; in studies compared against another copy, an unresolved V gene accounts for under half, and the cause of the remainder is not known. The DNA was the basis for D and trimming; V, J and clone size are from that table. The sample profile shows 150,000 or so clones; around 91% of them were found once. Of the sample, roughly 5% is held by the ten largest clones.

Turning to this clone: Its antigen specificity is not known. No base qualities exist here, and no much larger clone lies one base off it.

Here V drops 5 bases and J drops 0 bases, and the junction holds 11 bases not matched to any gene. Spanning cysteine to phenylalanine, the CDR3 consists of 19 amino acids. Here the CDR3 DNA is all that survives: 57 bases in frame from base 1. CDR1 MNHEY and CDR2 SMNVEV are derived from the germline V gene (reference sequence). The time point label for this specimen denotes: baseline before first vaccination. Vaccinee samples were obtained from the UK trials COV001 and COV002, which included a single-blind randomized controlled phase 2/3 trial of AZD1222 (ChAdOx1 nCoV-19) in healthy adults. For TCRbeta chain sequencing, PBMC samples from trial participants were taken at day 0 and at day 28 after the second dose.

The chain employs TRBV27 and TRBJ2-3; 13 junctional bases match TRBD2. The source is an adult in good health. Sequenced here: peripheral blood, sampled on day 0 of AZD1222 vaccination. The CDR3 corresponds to CASSTYPGTSGVSTDTQYF. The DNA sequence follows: TGTGCCAGCAGTACCTATCCCGGGACTAGCGGGGTCAGCACAGATACGCAGTATTTT.